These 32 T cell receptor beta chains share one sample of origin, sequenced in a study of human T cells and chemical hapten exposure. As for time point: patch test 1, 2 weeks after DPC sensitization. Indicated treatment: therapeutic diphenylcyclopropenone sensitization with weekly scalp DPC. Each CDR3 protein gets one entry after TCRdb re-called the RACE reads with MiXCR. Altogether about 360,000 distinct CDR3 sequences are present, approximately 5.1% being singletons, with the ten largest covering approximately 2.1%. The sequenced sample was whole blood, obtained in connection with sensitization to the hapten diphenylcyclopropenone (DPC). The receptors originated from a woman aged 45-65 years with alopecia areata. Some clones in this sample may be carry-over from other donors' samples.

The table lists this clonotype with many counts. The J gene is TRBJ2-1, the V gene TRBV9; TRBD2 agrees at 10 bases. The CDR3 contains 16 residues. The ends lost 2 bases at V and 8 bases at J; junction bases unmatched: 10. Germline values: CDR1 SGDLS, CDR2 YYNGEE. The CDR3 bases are TGTGCCAGCAGCGTTATGATGCTAGCGGGAGTCGATGAGCAGTTCTTC. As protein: CASSVMMLAGVDEQFF.

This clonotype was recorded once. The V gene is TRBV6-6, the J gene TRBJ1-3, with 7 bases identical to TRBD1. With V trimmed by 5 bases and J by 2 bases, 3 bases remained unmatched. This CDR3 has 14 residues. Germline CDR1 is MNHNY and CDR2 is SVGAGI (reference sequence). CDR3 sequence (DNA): TGTGCCAGCAGTCAACAGGGGCCTGGAAACACCATATATTTT. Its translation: CASSQQGPGNTIYF.

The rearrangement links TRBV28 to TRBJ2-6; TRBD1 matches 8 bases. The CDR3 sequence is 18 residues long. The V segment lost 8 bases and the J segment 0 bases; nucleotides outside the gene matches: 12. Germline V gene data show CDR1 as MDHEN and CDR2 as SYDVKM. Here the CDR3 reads CASAPRGQEASGANVLTF. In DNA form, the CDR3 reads TGTGCCAGCGCCCCCCGGGGACAGGAAGCCTCTGGGGCCAACGTCCTGACTTTC.

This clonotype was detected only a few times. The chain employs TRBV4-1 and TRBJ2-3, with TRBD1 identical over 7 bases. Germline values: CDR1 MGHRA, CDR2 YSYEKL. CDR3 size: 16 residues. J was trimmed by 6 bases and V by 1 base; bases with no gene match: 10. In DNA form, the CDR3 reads TGCGCCAGCAGCCAAGGGCAGGGGGTAGCCCTCGATACGCAGTATTTT. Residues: CASSQGQGVALDTQYF.

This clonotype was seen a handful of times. The CDR3 here is CAISPPEGDTIYF. The CDR3 bases are TGTGCCATCAGCCCACCTGAGGGGGACACCATATATTTT. The rearrangement uses TRBV10-3 and TRBJ1-3; the D gene is possibly TRBD1 (6 bases). The ends were cut back, 6 bases at V and 8 bases at J, with 14 bases in the middle. This CDR3 has 13 amino acids. Germline values: CDR1 ENHRY, CDR2 SYGVKD.

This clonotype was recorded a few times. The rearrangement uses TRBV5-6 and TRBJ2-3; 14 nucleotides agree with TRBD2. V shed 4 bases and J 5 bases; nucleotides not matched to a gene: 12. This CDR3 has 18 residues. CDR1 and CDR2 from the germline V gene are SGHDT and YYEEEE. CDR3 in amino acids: CASSRQVTSGRGGDTQYF. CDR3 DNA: TGTGCCAGCAGCCGGCAAGTGACTAGCGGGAGGGGAGGAGATACGCAGTATTTT.

CDR3 amino acids: CASSPGVRYTEAFF. CDR3 DNA sequence: TGTGCCAGCAGTCCGGGAGTTCGGTACACTGAAGCTTTCTTT. The V gene is TRBV27, the J gene TRBJ1-1; D remains ambiguous. Germline V lookup: CDR1 MNHEY, CDR2 SMNVEV (reference sequence). This CDR3 is 14 amino acids long. The V and J ends lost 5 bases and 3 bases respectively, with 13 bases between them.

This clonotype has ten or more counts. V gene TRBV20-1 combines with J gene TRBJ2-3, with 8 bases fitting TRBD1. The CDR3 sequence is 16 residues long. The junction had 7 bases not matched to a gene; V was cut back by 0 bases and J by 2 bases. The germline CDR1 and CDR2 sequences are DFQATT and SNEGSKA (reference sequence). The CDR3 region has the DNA TGCAGTGCTAGAGACGCCGACAGGGGATACACAGATACGCAGTATTTT. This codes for CSARDADRGYTDTQYF.

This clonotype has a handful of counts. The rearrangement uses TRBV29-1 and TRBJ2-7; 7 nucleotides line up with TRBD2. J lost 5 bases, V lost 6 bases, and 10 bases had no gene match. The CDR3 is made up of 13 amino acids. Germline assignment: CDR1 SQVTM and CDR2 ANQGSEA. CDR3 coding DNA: TGCAGCGTCCTCCGCGGGAGTCTAAACGAGCAGTACTTC. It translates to CSVLRGSLNEQYF.

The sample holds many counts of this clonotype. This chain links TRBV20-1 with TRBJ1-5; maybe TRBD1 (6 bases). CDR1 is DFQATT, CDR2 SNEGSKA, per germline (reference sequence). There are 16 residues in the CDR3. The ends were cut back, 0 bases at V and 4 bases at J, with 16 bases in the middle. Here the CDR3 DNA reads TGCAGTGCTAGAGATTGGACAGCTTCCCTTAATCAGCCCCAGCATTTT. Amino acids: CSARDWTASLNQPQHF.

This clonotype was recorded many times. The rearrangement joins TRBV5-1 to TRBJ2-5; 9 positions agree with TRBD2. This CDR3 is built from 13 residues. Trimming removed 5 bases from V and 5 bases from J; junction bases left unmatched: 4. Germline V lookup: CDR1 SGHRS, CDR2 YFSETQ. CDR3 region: CASRQREAETQYF. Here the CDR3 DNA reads TGCGCCAGCAGGCAGCGGGAGGCGGAGACCCAGTACTTC.

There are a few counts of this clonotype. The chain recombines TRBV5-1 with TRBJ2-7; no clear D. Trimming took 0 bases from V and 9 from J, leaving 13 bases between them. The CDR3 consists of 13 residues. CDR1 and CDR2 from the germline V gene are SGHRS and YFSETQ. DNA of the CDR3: TGCGCCAGCAGCTTGGAGGCGGCGCCGGGGCAGTACTTC. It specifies CASSLEAAPGQYF.

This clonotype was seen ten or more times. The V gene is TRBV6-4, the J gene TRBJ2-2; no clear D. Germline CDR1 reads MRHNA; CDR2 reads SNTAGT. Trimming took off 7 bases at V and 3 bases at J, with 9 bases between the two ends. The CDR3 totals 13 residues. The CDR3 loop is CASKDLYTGELFF. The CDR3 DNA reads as TGTGCCAGCAAAGACCTATACACCGGGGAGCTGTTTTTT.

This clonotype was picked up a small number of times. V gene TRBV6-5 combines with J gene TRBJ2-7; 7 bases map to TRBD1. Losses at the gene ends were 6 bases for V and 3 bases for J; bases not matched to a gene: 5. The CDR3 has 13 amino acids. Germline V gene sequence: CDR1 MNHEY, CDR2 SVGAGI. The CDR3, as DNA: TGTGCCAGCAGCCACGACAGGGTCTACGAGCAGTACTTC. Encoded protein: CASSHDRVYEQYF.

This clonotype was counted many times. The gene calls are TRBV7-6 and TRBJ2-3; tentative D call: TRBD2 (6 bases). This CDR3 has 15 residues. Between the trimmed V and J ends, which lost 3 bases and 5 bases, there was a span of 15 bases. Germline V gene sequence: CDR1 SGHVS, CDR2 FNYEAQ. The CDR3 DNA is TGTGCCAGCAGCTTCCTTAGCGGCGGTGGAGATACGCAGTATTTT. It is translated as CASSFLSGGGDTQYF.

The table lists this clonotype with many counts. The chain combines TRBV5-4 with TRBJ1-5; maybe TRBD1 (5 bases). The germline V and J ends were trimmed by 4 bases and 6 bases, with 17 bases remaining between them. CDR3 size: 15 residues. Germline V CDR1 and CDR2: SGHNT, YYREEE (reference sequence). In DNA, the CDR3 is TGTGCCAGCAGCCTTGATGGGGGGACGGGTCAGCCCCAGCATTTT. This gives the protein CASSLDGGTGQPQHF.

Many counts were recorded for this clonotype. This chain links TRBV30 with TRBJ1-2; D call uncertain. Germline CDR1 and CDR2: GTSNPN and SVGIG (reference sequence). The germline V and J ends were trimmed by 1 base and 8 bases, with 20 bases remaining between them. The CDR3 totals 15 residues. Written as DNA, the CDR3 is TGTGCCTGGAGTGCTCGGGCTCCCCCTCACGGGGGCTACACCTTC. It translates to CAWSARAPPHGGYTF.

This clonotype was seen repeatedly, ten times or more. The CDR3, as DNA: TGTGCCAGCAGTTTGGGGCCCCGTACGCAGTATTTT. It is translated as CASSLGPRTQYF. The gene calls are TRBV12-3 or TRBV12-4 and TRBJ2-3, with a tentative D call TRBD1 (5 bases). V was shortened by 3 bases and J by 8 bases, with 9 bases between the two germline ends. The CDR3 runs to 12 residues.

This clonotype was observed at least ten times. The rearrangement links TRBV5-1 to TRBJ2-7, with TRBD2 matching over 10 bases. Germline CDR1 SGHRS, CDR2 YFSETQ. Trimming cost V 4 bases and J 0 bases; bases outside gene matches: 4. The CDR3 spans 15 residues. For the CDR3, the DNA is TGCGCCAGCAGCCCCGGGACTAGCGCCTCCTACGAGCAGTACTTC. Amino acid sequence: CASSPGTSASYEQYF. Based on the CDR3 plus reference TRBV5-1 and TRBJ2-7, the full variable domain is KAGVTQTPRYLIKTRGQQVTLSCSPISGHRSVSWYQQTPGQGLQFLFEYFSETQRNKGNFPGRFSGRQFSNSRSEMNVSTLELGDSALYLCASSPGTSASYEQYFGPGTRLTVT.

CDR3 loop: CASSGDRALAGAGDEQFF. Here the CDR3 DNA reads TGTGCCAGCAGCGGAGACAGGGCCCTAGCGGGAGCCGGGGATGAGCAGTTCTTC. The gene calls are TRBV5-6 and TRBJ2-1; 10 nucleotides align to TRBD2. CDR3 length: 18 amino acids. Trimming removed 4 bases from V and 8 bases from J; junction bases left unmatched: 18. CDR1 is SGHDT, CDR2 YYEEEE, per germline.

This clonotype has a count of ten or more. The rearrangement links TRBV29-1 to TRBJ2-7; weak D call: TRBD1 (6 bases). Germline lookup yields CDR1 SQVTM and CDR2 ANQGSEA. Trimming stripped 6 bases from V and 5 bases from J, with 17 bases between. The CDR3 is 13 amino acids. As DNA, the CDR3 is TGCAGCGTAGACAGGCCCGAAGATCACGAGCAGTACTTC. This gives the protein CSVDRPEDHEQYF.

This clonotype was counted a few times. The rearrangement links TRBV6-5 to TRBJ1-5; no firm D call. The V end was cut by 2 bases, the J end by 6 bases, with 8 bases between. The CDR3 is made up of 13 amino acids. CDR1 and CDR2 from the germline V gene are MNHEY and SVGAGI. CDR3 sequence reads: CASSYEGGQPQHF. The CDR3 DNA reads TGTGCCAGCAGTTACGAGGGAGGTCAGCCCCAGCATTTT.

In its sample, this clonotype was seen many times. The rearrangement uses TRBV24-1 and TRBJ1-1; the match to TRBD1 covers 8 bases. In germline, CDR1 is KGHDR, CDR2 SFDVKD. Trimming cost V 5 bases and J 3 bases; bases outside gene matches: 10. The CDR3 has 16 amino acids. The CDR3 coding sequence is TGTGCCACCAGTGCAAAGACAGGGGTAATTGACACTGAAGCTTTCTTT. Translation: CATSAKTGVIDTEAFF.

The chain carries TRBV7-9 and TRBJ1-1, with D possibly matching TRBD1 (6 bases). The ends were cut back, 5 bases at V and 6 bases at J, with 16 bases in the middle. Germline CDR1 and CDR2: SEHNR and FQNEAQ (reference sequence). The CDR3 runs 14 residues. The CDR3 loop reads CASSLHSGVPEAFF. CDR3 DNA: TGTGCCAGCAGCCTCCATTCAGGGGTTCCTGAAGCTTTCTTT.

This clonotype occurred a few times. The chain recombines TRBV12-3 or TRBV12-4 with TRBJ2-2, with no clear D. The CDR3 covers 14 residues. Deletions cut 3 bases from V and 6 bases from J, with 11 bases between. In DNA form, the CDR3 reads TGTGCCAGCAGTTTGACGGAGAGTTCCGGGGAGCTGTTTTTT. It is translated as CASSLTESSGELFF.

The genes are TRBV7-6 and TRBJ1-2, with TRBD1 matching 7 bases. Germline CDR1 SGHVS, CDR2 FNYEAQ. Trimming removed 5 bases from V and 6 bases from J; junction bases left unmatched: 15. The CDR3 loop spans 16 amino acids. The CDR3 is CASSRLDQGQSDGYTF. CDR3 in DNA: TGTGCCAGCAGCCGCCTTGACCAGGGACAGTCGGATGGCTACACCTTC.

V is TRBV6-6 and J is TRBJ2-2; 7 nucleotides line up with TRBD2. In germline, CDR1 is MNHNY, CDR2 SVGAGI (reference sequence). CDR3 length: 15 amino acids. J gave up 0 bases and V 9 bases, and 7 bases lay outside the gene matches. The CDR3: CASERTSANTGELFF. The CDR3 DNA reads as TGTGCCAGTGAGAGAACTAGCGCGAACACCGGGGAGCTGTTTTTT.

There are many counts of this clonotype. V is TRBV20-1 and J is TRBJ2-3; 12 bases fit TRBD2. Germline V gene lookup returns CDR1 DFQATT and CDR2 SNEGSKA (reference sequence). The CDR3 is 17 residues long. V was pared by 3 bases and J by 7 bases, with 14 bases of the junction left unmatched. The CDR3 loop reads CSASFPLTSGSWYTQYF. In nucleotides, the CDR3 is TGCAGTGCTAGTTTCCCTTTGACTAGCGGGAGCTGGTATACGCAGTATTTT.

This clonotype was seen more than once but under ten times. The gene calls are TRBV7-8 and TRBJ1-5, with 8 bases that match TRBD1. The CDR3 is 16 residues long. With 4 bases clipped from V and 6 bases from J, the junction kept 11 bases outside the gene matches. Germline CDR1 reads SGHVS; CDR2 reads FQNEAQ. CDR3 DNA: TGTGCCAGCAGCTCCCTTCCGGACAGGGTAATTCAGCCCCAGCATTTT. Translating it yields CASSSLPDRVIQPQHF.

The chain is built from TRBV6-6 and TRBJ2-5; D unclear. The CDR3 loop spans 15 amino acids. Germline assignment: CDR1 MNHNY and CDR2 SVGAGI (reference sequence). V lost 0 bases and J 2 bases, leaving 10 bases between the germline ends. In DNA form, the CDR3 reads TGTGCCAGCAGTTACTCGAATGGACCTCAAGAGACCCAGTACTTC. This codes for CASSYSNGPQETQYF.

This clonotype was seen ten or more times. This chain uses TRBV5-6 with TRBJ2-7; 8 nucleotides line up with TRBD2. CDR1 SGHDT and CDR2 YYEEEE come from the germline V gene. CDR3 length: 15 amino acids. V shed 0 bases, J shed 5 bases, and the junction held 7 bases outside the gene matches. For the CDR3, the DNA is TGTGCCAGCAGCTTGGGTCGGGAGGGCCTGGACGAGCAGTACTTC. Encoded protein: CASSLGREGLDEQYF. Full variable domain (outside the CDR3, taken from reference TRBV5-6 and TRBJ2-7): DAGVTQSPTHLIKTRGQQVTLRCSPKSGHDTVSWYQQALGQGPQFIFQYYEEEERQRGNFPDRFSGHQFPNYSSELNVNALLLGDSALYLCASSLGREGLDEQYFGPGTRLTVT.

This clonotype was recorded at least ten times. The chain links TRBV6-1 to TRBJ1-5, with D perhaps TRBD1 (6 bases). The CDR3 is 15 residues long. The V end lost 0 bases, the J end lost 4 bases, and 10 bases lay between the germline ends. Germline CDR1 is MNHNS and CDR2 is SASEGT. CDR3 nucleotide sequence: TGTGCCAGCAGTGAAGCCGGGCAGGGGAATCAGCCCCAGCATTTT. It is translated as CASSEAGQGNQPQHF.